One TCR beta chain is described in this entry. This clonotype was seen ten or more times. The clone's antigen remains unknown. There are no base qualities to consult, and no much larger clone falls within one base. The library was built by means of 5' RACE. Sequencing took place on an Illumina HiSeq 2500. A second PCR of about 6 to 11 cycles was performed with a sample-barcoded 5' primer and a J-beta primer mix. A unique molecular identifier was introduced onto each TCR beta cDNA molecule by a template-switch 5' adaptor carrying 12 random nucleotides. Each sample yielded at least 2.5 million CDR3-containing paired-end reads. First-strand cDNA synthesis was performed from all RNA using the Mint cDNA synthesis kit, with priming by a TRBC-specific oligonucleotide. Following uracil-DNA glycosylase treatment, a first 18-cycle PCR with universal primers M1SS and BC2_uni_R was performed on all cDNA. As for how the authors treated the data: For normalization, 1 million high-quality reads, each with a distinct molecular identifier, were randomly selected from each sample. Reads sharing molecular identifiers were discarded rather than binned into consensus sequences. MiTCR, run with a Q25 quality threshold and the strictest error-elimination algorithm, handled CDR3 identification, clonotype clustering and error correction. A nonparametric unseen species model with Euler transformation was used to estimate lower-bound total TCR beta diversity. The public reads were reprocessed in TCRdb via fastp at Q25 and MiXCR, keeping in-frame beta chains. CDR3 protein duplicates are merged, each entry listing the most common genes and DNA. The V and J calls were not made by the authors but by TCRdb's processing. Counted in this sample were some 1.4 million distinct CDR3 sequences; 35% to 45% of them appeared once. Roughly 8.2% of the sample is held by the ten biggest clonotypes.

These data originate in a study of blood T cells in healthy people across ages (dated by TCRdb to the mid-2010s). For the wider study: In model experiments, roughly one uniquely barcoded TCR beta cDNA molecule per two T cells was captured by template switching. Age-related changes in TCR beta repertoire diversity were measured in the study by deep sequencing normalized with unique cDNA molecular identifiers. The donors were split into four age groups: young (average around 15 years), middle-aged (around 40), aged (approximately 60) and long-lived (under 85). To avoid experimental bias, donors of different ages were randomly spread across the sequencing lanes. The study analyzed two additional independent replicas of 1 million unique cDNA reads from the same blood draw for two donors, one aged 18 to 29 and one aged 80 or older. General study outcomes and caveats: There was a strong correlation between observed TCR beta diversity and the percentage of naive T cells measured by flow cytometry. Total diversity estimates from one million sequenced T cells were considered lower bounds and underestimates. Because donor CMV infection status was unknown, age-related changes in expanded clonotypes were potentially confounded. As age increased, observed TCR beta diversity per million T cells dropped in a roughly linear way, and a significant reduction was already evident by age 40. Since profiling was done on bulk unsorted PBMCs, naive and antigen-experienced compartments could not be conclusively compared. Compared with the aged group, the long-lived group had more naive CD4+ T cells, fewer expanded clones and increased TCR diversity, a pattern suggesting age selection.

The donors were some 36 Caucasian individuals from Russia, aged roughly 6 to 100 years, who were systemically healthy. Around 9.9 milliliters of peripheral blood were collected from each donor into EDTA-treated Vacutainer tubes. Ficoll-Paque density-gradient centrifugation was used to isolate PBMCs, with at least 7 million obtained per sample. Total RNA was extracted from PBMCs with Trizol reagent, with at least 5.5 micrograms obtained per sample. For every donor, flow cytometry on a PBMC aliquot measured the percentage of naive CD45RAhigh/CD27high T cells. The CDR3, cysteine through phenylalanine, is 14 amino acids long. The only DNA kept is the CDR3, 42 bases in frame from the first base. The V and J ends are trimmed by 5 bases and 4 bases, leaving 18 bases between them. The germline V gene (reference sequence) yields DFQATT for CDR1 and SNEGSKA for CDR2.

The chain uses TRBV20-1 and TRBJ2-7, with TRBD1 perhaps the D gene, on 5 matching bases. This clonotype originated in a woman between 18 and 30 years old in good health. Sequences were obtained from blood. The nucleotide sequence is given as TGCAGTGCTGCGCGCGTGACAGAGGCGTACGAGCAGTACTTC. Translated, this gives CSAARVTEAYEQYF.